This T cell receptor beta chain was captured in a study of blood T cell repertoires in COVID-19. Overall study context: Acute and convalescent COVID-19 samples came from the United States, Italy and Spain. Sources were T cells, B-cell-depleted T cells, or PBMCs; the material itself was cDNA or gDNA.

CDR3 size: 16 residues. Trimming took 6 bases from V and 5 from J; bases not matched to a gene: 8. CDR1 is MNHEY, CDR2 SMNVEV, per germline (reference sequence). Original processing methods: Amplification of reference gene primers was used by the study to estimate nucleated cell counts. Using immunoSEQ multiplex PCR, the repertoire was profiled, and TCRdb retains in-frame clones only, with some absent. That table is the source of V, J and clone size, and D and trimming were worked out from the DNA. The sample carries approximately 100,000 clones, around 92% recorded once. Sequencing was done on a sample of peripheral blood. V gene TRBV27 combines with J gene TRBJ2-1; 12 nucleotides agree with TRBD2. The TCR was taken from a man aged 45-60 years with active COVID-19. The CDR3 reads CASSPIRTSGNNEQFF. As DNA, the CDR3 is TGTGCCAGCAGCCCAATTCGGACTAGCGGGAACAATGAGCAGTTCTTC.